Listed below are T cell receptor beta chains from one sample, sequenced in a study of Ad26.COV2.S vaccination and SARS-CoV-2 variants. The assay was immunoSEQ multiplex PCR, and TCRdb's table has in-frame clones only and misses some. This table holds roughly 500,000 clones, 87% found once. This specimen was peripheral blood, taken in a trial of Ad26.COV2.S vaccine versus placebo. These receptor sequences come from a person between 18 and 59 years old who received the Ad26.COV2.S COVID-19 vaccine or a placebo. Each CDR3 is given with its conserved first and last residue. Each record gives: J gene, D gene, V gene, clone size, CDR3 DNA, CDR3 protein. A D gene is named only where the DNA matches it firmly. Clone size is not always given. Where it is, it says once, few, many or a class for expanded clones.

J gene: TRBJ1-1
D gene: -
V gene: TRBV4-3
clone size: -
CDR3 DNA: TGCGCCAGCAGCCAAGATATGAGGGGCAACACTGAAGCTTTCTTT
CDR3 protein: CASSQDMRGNTEAFF

J gene: TRBJ2-2
D gene: TRBD1
V gene: TRBV7-9
clone size: -
CDR3 DNA: TGTGCCAGCAGCACTTCGACCCGCCCGGGACAGGGGTTCGCGAACACCGGGGAGCTGTTTTTT
CDR3 protein: CASSTSTRPGQGFANTGELFF

J gene: TRBJ2-2
D gene: -
V gene: TRBV5-1
clone size: once
CDR3 DNA: TGCGCCAGCAGCTTGGGGCAGGGACCCTCCGGGGAGCTGTTTTTT
CDR3 protein: CASSLGQGPSGELFF

J gene: TRBJ2-3
D gene: -
V gene: TRBV7-8
clone size: -
CDR3 DNA: TGTGCCAGCGTACGCGGGACAGCATACACAGATACGCAGTATTTT
CDR3 protein: CASVRGTAYTDTQYF

J gene: TRBJ2-7
D gene: TRBD2
V gene: TRBV14
clone size: -
CDR3 DNA: TGTGCCAGCAGCCCAGCGGGAGGAGGCTACGAGCAGTACTTC
CDR3 protein: CASSPAGGGYEQYF

J gene: TRBJ2-5
D gene: TRBD1
V gene: TRBV24-1
clone size: -
CDR3 DNA: TGTGCCACCAGTGATACCCGGACAGGGGGGAATCAAGAGACCCAGTACTTC
CDR3 protein: CATSDTRTGGNQETQYF

J gene: TRBJ1-4
D gene: -
V gene: TRBV30
clone size: -
CDR3 DNA: TGTGCCCTAGGGCCGAATGGACATACTTTT
CDR3 protein: CALGPNGHTF

J gene: TRBJ1-3
D gene: -
V gene: TRBV9
clone size: -
CDR3 DNA: TGTGCCAGCAGCCCTGGGGGAAACACCATATATTTT
CDR3 protein: CASSPGGNTIYF

J gene: TRBJ2-6
D gene: TRBD1
V gene: TRBV6-1
clone size: -
CDR3 DNA: TGTGCCAGCAGTGAAAGGGGCCGGGGACAGCACTCTGGGGCCAACGTCCTGACTTTC
CDR3 protein: CASSERGRGQHSGANVLTF

J gene: TRBJ2-7
D gene: TRBD2
V gene: TRBV9
clone size: -
CDR3 DNA: TGTGCCAGCAGCGTAGGAGCGGGAGAGTCCTACGAGCAGTACTTC
CDR3 protein: CASSVGAGESYEQYF